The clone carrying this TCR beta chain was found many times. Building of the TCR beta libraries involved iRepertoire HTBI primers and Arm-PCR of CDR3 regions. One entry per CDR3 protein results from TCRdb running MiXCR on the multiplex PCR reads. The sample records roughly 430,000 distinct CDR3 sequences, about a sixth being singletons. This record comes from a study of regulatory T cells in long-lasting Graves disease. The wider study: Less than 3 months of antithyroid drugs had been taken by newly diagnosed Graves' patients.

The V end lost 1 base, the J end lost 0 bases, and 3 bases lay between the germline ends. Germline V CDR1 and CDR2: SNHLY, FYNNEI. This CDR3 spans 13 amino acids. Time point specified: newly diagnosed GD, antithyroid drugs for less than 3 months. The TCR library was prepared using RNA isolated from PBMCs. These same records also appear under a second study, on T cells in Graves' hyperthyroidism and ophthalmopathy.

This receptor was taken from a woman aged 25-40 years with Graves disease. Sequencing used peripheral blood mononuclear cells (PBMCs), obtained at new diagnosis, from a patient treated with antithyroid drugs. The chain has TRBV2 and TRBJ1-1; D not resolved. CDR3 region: CASSEELNTEAFF. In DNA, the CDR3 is TGTGCCAGCAGTGAAGAGTTGAACACTGAAGCTTTCTTT.